The sample holds many counts of the clone carrying this TCR beta chain. The antigen is unknown. This entry comes from a study of T cells after posttransplantation cyclophosphamide. A marrow graft followed busulfan-fludarabine conditioning, with cyclophosphamide on days +3 and +4. Profiling relied on immunoSEQ multiplex PCR, and the TCRdb table lists in-frame clones only, not all of them. There are some 5,000 clones in the sample, none observed a single time. Trimming removed 4 bases from V and 1 base from J; junction bases left unmatched: 0. This CDR3 region has 13 residues. The germline gives CDR1 SQVTM, CDR2 ANQGSEA. Study findings and constraints: Tissue-infiltrating T cells from skin or gut overlapped little with blood T cells.

The sample was PBMCs, taken after allogeneic stem cell transplant with posttransplant cyclophosphamide. The chain couples TRBV29-1 to TRBJ2-7, with 11 bases lining up with TRBD2. The TCR sequence derives from a female patient aged 25-40 years who received an allogeneic stem cell transplant from an unrelated donor, was CMV-positive, and had acute and chronic GVHD. Some T cells may be the graft donor's. The CDR3 protein is CSVGLAGSYEQYF. The CDR3 DNA sequence: TGCAGCGTTGGACTAGCGGGGTCCTACGAGCAGTACTTC.